These T cell receptor beta chains were read from a single sample in a study of blood T cell repertoires in COVID-19. TCRdb keeps only in-frame clones here, not all; method: immunoSEQ multiplex PCR. The sample carries about 29,000 clones, around 91% recorded once. Sequenced sample: peripheral blood. The source is a man older than 75 with acute or convalescent COVID-19. CDR3s include the opening cysteine and the closing phenylalanine or tryptophan. The order of the fields is J gene, clone size, V gene, D gene, CDR3 length, CDR3 protein, CDR3 DNA. A D gene is named only where the DNA matches it firmly. Clone size appears in some rows only: once, few, many, or a class for an expanded clone.

>TRBJ1-1|.|TRBV27|.|15
CASKLRVGMNTEAFF
TGTGCCAGCAAGCTCAGGGTGGGCATGAACACTGAAGCTTTCTTT
>TRBJ1-1|.|TRBV11-3|.|13
CASSPRPNTEAFF
TGTGCCAGCAGCCCGAGGCCGAACACTGAAGCTTTCTTT
>TRBJ2-1|.|TRBV10-3|.|12
CAISDRRPEQFF
TGTGCCATCAGTGATCGGAGACCTGAGCAGTTCTTC
>TRBJ2-7|.|TRBV29-1|.|14
CSVKRDEGTYEQYF
TGCAGCGTTAAGAGGGATGAGGGCACCTACGAGCAGTACTTC
>TRBJ2-6|.|TRBV6-5|.|13
CATTVAGANVLTF
TGTGCCACTACCGTGGCTGGGGCCAACGTCCTGACTTTC
>TRBJ1-2|.|TRBV2|.|15
CASSLRRGGNHGYTF
TGTGCCAGCAGTCTCCGTAGGGGAGGCAATCACGGCTACACCTTC
>TRBJ2-7|.|TRBV6-5|TRBD1|15
CASSLEGTGFSEQYF
TGTGCCAGCAGTCTGGAAGGGACAGGGTTTTCCGAGCAGTACTTC
>TRBJ1-5|.|TRBV19|TRBD1|14
CASSPGQAGGPQHF
TGTGCCAGTAGTCCAGGACAGGCCGGAGGGCCCCAGCATTTT
>TRBJ2-2|.|TRBV11-3|TRBD2|19
CASSLVQGRLAGYTGELFF
TGTGCCAGCAGCTTAGTTCAGGGCCGACTAGCGGGGTACACCGGGGAGCTGTTTTTT
>TRBJ2-1|.|TRBV19|.|12
CASSVQGLEQFF
TGTGCCAGTAGTGTCCAGGGACTTGAGCAGTTCTTC
>TRBJ2-7|.|TRBV24-1|.|11
CATSDTYEQYF
TGTGCCACCTCAGATACCTACGAGCAGTACTTC
>TRBJ1-1|.|TRBV19|.|12
CASSMRDREAFF
TGTGCCAGTAGTATGCGCGACAGGGAAGCTTTCTTT
>TRBJ1-1|.|TRBV28|.|13
CASSLARYTEAFF
TGTGCCAGCAGTTTAGCCAGGTACACTGAAGCTTTCTTT
>TRBJ2-1|medium-sized|TRBV2|TRBD2|16
CASRHTSGGAYNEQFF
TGTGCCAGCAGACACACTAGCGGGGGAGCCTACAATGAGCAGTTCTTC
>TRBJ2-1|.|TRBV10-2|TRBD2|16
CASSESQRGGRIEQFF
TGCGCCAGCAGTGAGTCGCAGCGGGGGGGCCGTATTGAGCAGTTCTTC
>TRBJ1-5|.|TRBV5-5|TRBD1|15
CASSLMADRAQPQHF
TGTGCCAGCAGCTTAATGGCGGACAGGGCCCAGCCCCAGCATTTT
>TRBJ1-5|.|TRBV5-5|.|15
CASSLSAGIGQPQHF
TGTGCCAGCAGCTTGTCCGCGGGTATCGGTCAGCCCCAGCATTTT
>TRBJ2-7|few|TRBV6-5|TRBD1|12
CASRQGTHEQYF
TGTGCCAGCAGACAGGGGACCCACGAGCAGTACTTC
>TRBJ1-4|.|TRBV18|TRBD1|16
CASSPRRTGENEKLFF
TGTGCCAGCTCACCACGGCGGACAGGAGAGAATGAAAAACTGTTTTTT
>TRBJ1-2|.|TRBV10-1|.|13
CASSPAPGYGYTF
TGCGCCAGCAGCCCGGCGCCGGGCTATGGCTACACCTTC
>TRBJ2-1|.|TRBV6-5|.|13
CASKAGVNAEQFF
TGTGCCAGCAAAGCAGGGGTGAATGCTGAGCAGTTCTTC
>TRBJ2-3|.|TRBV10-1|TRBD1|14
CASRPGQGGDTQYF
TGCGCCAGCAGACCGGGACAGGGAGGAGATACGCAGTATTTT
>TRBJ2-3|once|TRBV7-9|TRBD1|16
CASSRQGATSTDTQYF
TGTGCCAGCAGTCGTCAGGGGGCCACTAGCACAGATACGCAGTATTTT
>TRBJ2-5|once|TRBV5-5|.|14
CASSRPPQGETQYF
TGTGCCAGCAGCCGACCTCCCCAGGGTGAGACCCAGTACTTC
>TRBJ2-5|.|TRBV28|.|11
CASTTGETQYF
TGTGCCAGCACCACAGGCGAGACCCAGTACTTC
>TRBJ1-1|once|TRBV30|.|13
CAWSVRGYTEAFF
TGTGCCTGGAGTGTCAGGGGTTACACTGAAGCTTTCTTT
>TRBJ2-5|few|TRBV19|.|11
CASSEGGTQYF
TGTGCCAGTAGCGAGGGCGGGACCCAGTACTTC
>TRBJ2-2|.|TRBV10-3|.|14
CAIGRGQNTGELFF
TGTGCCATTGGCCGGGGACAGAACACCGGGGAGCTGTTTTTT
>TRBJ2-5|.|TRBV5-4|.|13
CASSLDRVETQYF
TGTGCCAGCAGCTTGGACAGAGTAGAGACCCAGTACTTC
>TRBJ1-4|.|TRBV3-1/TRBV3-2|.|14
CASSQANIAEKLFF
TGTGCCAGCAGCCAAGCGAACATCGCTGAAAAACTGTTTTTT
>TRBJ2-3|.|TRBV6-6|TRBD1|17
CASSRRRTGVTTDTQYF
TGTGCCAGCAGCCGAAGGAGGACAGGTGTGACCACAGATACGCAGTATTTT
>TRBJ1-2|.|TRBV11-2|.|14
CASSLGGSNYGYTF
TGTGCCAGCAGCTTAGGCGGTTCTAACTATGGCTACACCTTC
>TRBJ2-3|.|TRBV4-2|TRBD1|17
CASSRQPDRAEGDTQYF
TGTGCCAGCAGCCGCCAACCGGACAGGGCTGAGGGAGATACGCAGTATTTT
>TRBJ2-2|.|TRBV7-9|TRBD1|15
CASIPFRGLTGELFF
TGTGCCAGCATCCCATTCAGGGGGCTCACCGGGGAGCTGTTTTTT
>TRBJ1-6|.|TRBV12-3/TRBV12-4|.|13
CASSLNRGGPLHF
TGTGCCAGCAGTTTGAACAGAGGGGGACCCCTCCACTTT
>TRBJ1-6|once|TRBV10-3|.|15
CAISFQGNNNSPLHF
TGTGCCATCAGTTTTCAGGGGAACAATAATTCACCCCTCCACTTT
>TRBJ2-3|.|TRBV27|TRBD2|17
CASSSRSTGTSKDTQYF
TGTGCCAGCAGTTCACGCTCAACCGGGACTAGCAAAGATACGCAGTATTTT
>TRBJ1-5|once|TRBV7-9|.|14
CASSGTGTNQPQHF
TGTGCCAGCAGCGGCACAGGGACCAATCAGCCCCAGCATTTT
>TRBJ1-5|.|TRBV15|.|12
CATSKTNQPQHF
TGTGCCACCAGCAAGACAAATCAGCCCCAGCATTTT
>TRBJ2-1|.|TRBV6-4|TRBD2|16
CASSALAGGGLTEQFF
TGTGCCAGCAGTGCCCTCGCGGGGGGGGGACTAACTGAGCAGTTCTTC
>TRBJ1-3|.|TRBV2|.|13
CASRILQGNTIYF
TGTGCCAGCAGGATCTTACAGGGCAACACCATATATTTT
>TRBJ1-1|.|TRBV5-1|.|14
CASSPSGQPYEAFF
TGCGCCAGCAGCCCAAGTGGGCAGCCGTATGAAGCTTTCTTT
>TRBJ2-1|.|TRBV5-1|TRBD1|14
CASSLAGQADEQFF
TGCGCCAGCAGCTTGGCGGGACAGGCCGATGAGCAGTTCTTC
>TRBJ1-6|.|TRBV4-1|.|16
CASSQEAGYPYSPLHF
TGCGCCAGCAGCCAAGAAGCAGGGTACCCATATTCACCCCTCCACTTT
>TRBJ2-5|.|TRBV29-1|TRBD2|13
CSVSWTSQETQYF
TGCAGCGTTTCCTGGACTAGCCAAGAGACCCAGTACTTC
>TRBJ2-7|.|TRBV7-2|.|15
CASSPSGLSSYEQYF
TGTGCCAGCAGCCCCAGCGGGCTGAGCTCCTACGAGCAGTACTTC
>TRBJ2-1|.|TRBV28|.|11
CASSLLYEQFF
TGTGCCAGCAGTTTACTTTATGAGCAGTTCTTC
>TRBJ1-1|.|TRBV29-1|TRBD1|13
CSAPGQGNTEAFF
TGCAGCGCCCCGGGACAGGGGAACACTGAAGCTTTCTTT
>TRBJ2-3|.|TRBV6-4|.|14
CASSARESTDTQYF
TGTGCCAGCAGTGCTCGGGAGAGCACAGATACGCAGTATTTT
>TRBJ1-1|.|TRBV11-3|.|13
CASSSLFDTEAFF
TGTGCCAGCAGCTCCCTCTTCGACACTGAAGCTTTCTTT
>TRBJ1-5|.|TRBV2|TRBD1|17
CASRTRDRGRSNQPQHF
TGTGCCAGCAGAACCCGGGACAGGGGAAGGAGCAATCAGCCCCAGCATTTT
>TRBJ1-5|once|TRBV18|.|17
CASSTPIGQLSNQPQHF
TGTGCCAGCTCAACACCAATCGGACAGCTTAGCAATCAGCCCCAGCATTTT
>TRBJ2-7|.|TRBV28|TRBD1|21
CASSKKLSDREIHYYYYEQYF
TGTGCCAGCAGCAAAAAGCTGTCGGACAGGGAAATCCACTACTACTACTACGAGCAGTACTTC
>TRBJ2-3|.|TRBV4-1|TRBD2|20
CASSQDPSRPSGGASDTQYF
TGCGCCAGCAGCCAAGACCCCTCGCGACCTAGCGGGGGGGCCTCGGATACGCAGTATTTT
>TRBJ1-2|.|TRBV6-4|.|15
CASSDSYRRAYGYTF
TGTGCCAGCAGTGACTCGTACAGGAGGGCCTATGGCTACACCTTC
>TRBJ1-5|.|TRBV10-2|TRBD1|12
CASSTGDQPQHF
TGCGCCAGCAGCACAGGGGATCAGCCCCAGCATTTT
>TRBJ2-1|once|TRBV28|.|12
CASMTQVTTQFF
TGTGCCAGCATGACCCAGGTGACAACGCAGTTCTTC
>TRBJ2-7|.|TRBV28|.|15
CASTPSPGRSYEQYF
TGTGCCAGCACCCCAAGCCCAGGGCGGTCCTACGAGCAGTACTTC
>TRBJ1-1|.|TRBV5-4|TRBD1|16
CASSPWKGGTNTEAFF
TGTGCCAGCAGCCCCTGGAAAGGGGGCACTAACACTGAAGCTTTCTTT
>TRBJ1-2|.|TRBV12-3/TRBV12-4|TRBD1|13
CASSLLGGGGYTF
TGTGCCAGCAGTTTGCTAGGGGGCGGTGGCTACACCTTC